The rows below give T cell receptor beta chains drawn from one sample of a study of shared clonotypes between healthy human individuals. Here immunoSEQ multiplex PCR was the method, and the copy in TCRdb shows in-frame clones only, minus some. The sample carries around 2,000,000 clones, roughly 95% recorded once. Sample: naive CD4+ T cells sorted from blood. The source of these receptors is a man aged 18 to 30 in good health. The CDR3 runs from the conserved cysteine through the conserved F or W.

V gene: TRBV10-3; J gene: TRBJ2-1; CDR3 protein: CAISDSGSINEQFF
V gene: TRBV5-4; J gene: TRBJ1-1; CDR3 protein: CASSFSGGAGNTEAFF
V gene: TRBV6-5; J gene: TRBJ1-2; CDR3 protein: CASSYVDRGRYGYTF
V gene: TRBV11-2; J gene: TRBJ1-6; CDR3 protein: CASSLPRTTYNSPLHF
V gene: TRBV5-1; J gene: TRBJ2-7; CDR3 protein: CASSGYSGPYEQYF
V gene: TRBV18; J gene: TRBJ1-5; CDR3 protein: CASSPGSQLSNQPQHF
V gene: TRBV5-1; J gene: TRBJ2-2; CDR3 protein: CASSSSGLAGGTGELFF
V gene: TRBV9; J gene: TRBJ2-5; CDR3 protein: CASSIRTGGETQYF
V gene: TRBV6-1; J gene: TRBJ1-1; CDR3 protein: CASSERRGMNTEAFF
V gene: TRBV18; J gene: TRBJ2-5; CDR3 protein: CASSPPSSGSGETQYF
V gene: TRBV25-1; J gene: TRBJ2-6; CDR3 protein: CASSRTVGVGANVLTF
V gene: TRBV19; J gene: TRBJ2-2; CDR3 protein: CASSRGLAGSGELFF
V gene: TRBV7-2; J gene: TRBJ2-3; CDR3 protein: CASSLVPNTQYF
V gene: TRBV7-3; J gene: TRBJ2-2; CDR3 protein: CASSFGVGELFF